The 17 T cell receptor beta chains below all came from one sample that was sequenced in a study of blood T cell repertoires in COVID-19. Sequencing used immunoSEQ multiplex PCR; TCRdb keeps in-frame clones, though not all of them. The sample shows some 44,000 clones, about four fifths of them seen only once. The sequenced sample consisted of peripheral blood. These receptors originate from a woman aged 55-69 years with acute or convalescent COVID-19.

The chain employs TRBV14 and TRBJ2-1; TRBD1 matches 7 bases. J was trimmed by 6 bases and V by 2 bases; bases with no gene match: 7. The CDR3 spans 15 residues. Germline V lookup: CDR1 SGHDN, CDR2 FVKESK. The CDR3 region is CASSQFRGPSNEQFF. CDR3 sequence (DNA): TGTGCCAGCAGCCAATTTAGGGGGCCGAGCAATGAGCAGTTCTTC.

The chain employs TRBV10-2 and TRBJ2-7, with D possibly matching TRBD1 (6 bases). There are 13 residues in the CDR3. Trimming cost V 2 bases and J 3 bases, with 8 bases left between them. Germline V lookup: CDR1 WSHSY, CDR2 SAAADI. The CDR3 bases are TGCGCCAGCAGTGAGGTCAGGGGCTACGAGCAGTACTTC. Amino acids: CASSEVRGYEQYF.

V is TRBV4-1 and J is TRBJ1-3, with D unclear. This CDR3 is built from 13 residues. Germline V gives CDR1 MGHRA, CDR2 YSYEKL. Trimming left V 1 base short and J 8 bases short, with 9 bases between. The CDR3 region is CASSQVKADTIYF. CDR3 DNA: TGCGCCAGCAGCCAAGTTAAAGCGGACACCATATATTTT.

This clone was detected only once. Here the CDR3 reads CASSSGGKVRAEHGYTF. The CDR3 region has the DNA TGCGCCAGCAGCTCAGGGGGGAAGGTTCGGGCAGAGCATGGCTACACCTTC. This chain connects TRBV5-1 to TRBJ1-2, with TRBD1 matching over 7 bases. With V trimmed by 3 bases and J by 6 bases, 17 bases remained unmatched. CDR1 is SGHRS, CDR2 YFSETQ, per germline. There are 17 residues in the CDR3. The full variable domain, completed using reference TRBV5-1 and TRBJ1-2, is KAGVTQTPRYLIKTRGQQVTLSCSPISGHRSVSWYQQTPGQGLQFLFEYFSETQRNKGNFPGRFSGRQFSNSRSEMNVSTLELGDSALYLCASSSGGKVRAEHGYTFGSGTRLTVV.

V and J are TRBV14 and TRBJ2-3, with 8 positions matching TRBD2. CDR3 length equals 16 residues. Germline lookup yields CDR1 SGHDN and CDR2 FVKESK. V lost 5 bases, J lost 2 bases, and 9 bases stayed unmatched. The CDR3 DNA sequence: TGTGCCAGCAGCTCACTAGCGGACATTAACACAGATACGCAGTATTTT. It translates to CASSSLADINTDTQYF.

The chain couples TRBV5-1 to TRBJ2-1, with TRBD1 identical over 8 bases. The trim removed 5 bases at V and 9 bases at J, leaving 4 bases unmatched. The V gene's germline CDR1 is SGHRS and CDR2 YFSETQ. CDR3 size: 12 residues. The CDR3 nucleotides are TGCGCCAGCAGGGCAGGGGGCGTTGAGCAGTTCTTC. It translates to CASRAGGVEQFF.

The genes are TRBV20-1 and TRBJ1-1; D remains unclear. Per germline, CDR1 DFQATT and CDR2 SNEGSKA (reference sequence). V was pared by 1 base and J by 10 bases, with 10 bases between. CDR3 size: 11 residues. This CDR3 is CSARAPSTAFF. DNA for the CDR3: TGCAGTGCTAGAGCCCCCTCTACAGCTTTCTTT.

This chain uses TRBV7-9 with TRBJ2-7; D remains ambiguous. The V gene lost 4 bases and the J gene lost 3 bases, with 10 bases spanning the gap. Germline CDR1 SEHNR, CDR2 FQNEAQ (reference sequence). CDR3 length: 13 residues. Written as DNA, the CDR3 is TGTGCCAGCAGCTCCCAGAAGTTCTACGAGCAGTACTTC. It specifies CASSSQKFYEQYF.

The chain carries TRBV2 and TRBJ1-2; unclear D gene. The CDR3 runs 14 residues. Per the germline V gene, CDR1 is SNHLY and CDR2 is FYNNEI. The germline V and J ends were trimmed by 5 bases and 7 bases, with 17 bases remaining between them. In nucleotides, the CDR3 is TGTGCCAGCAGTTCCACCGGCGACTATGGTGGCTACACCTTC. The encoded protein is CASSSTGDYGGYTF.

This chain connects TRBV7-2 to TRBJ2-3; a weak D match, TRBD2 (6 bases). CDR3 length: 15 amino acids. V dropped 5 bases and J dropped 1 base, with 13 bases sitting between them. Germline V CDR1 and CDR2: SGHTA, FQGNSA. CDR3 sequence: CASSHRSSGTDTQYF. Here the CDR3 DNA reads TGTGCCAGCAGCCACAGGTCTAGCGGCACAGATACGCAGTATTTT.

J is TRBJ2-2 and V is TRBV6-4; 10 nucleotides match TRBD1. CDR1 and CDR2 from the germline V gene are MRHNA and SNTAGT. This CDR3 is built from 15 residues. With V trimmed by 5 bases and J by 4 bases, 4 bases remained unmatched. This CDR3 is CASSSTGGVTGELFF. In DNA, the CDR3 is TGTGCCAGCAGTTCGACAGGGGGCGTCACCGGGGAGCTGTTTTTT.

The V gene is TRBV29-1, the J gene TRBJ2-7, with D possibly TRBD1 on 5 matching bases. CDR3 length equals 14 residues. The germline V gene encodes CDR1 SQVTM and CDR2 ANQGSEA. V was trimmed by 6 bases and J by 6 bases, leaving 21 bases between them. CDR3 amino acids: CSVRRKTDTIEQYF. Written as DNA, the CDR3 is TGCAGCGTCCGGCGGAAAACGGACACCATCGAGCAGTACTTC.

In this sample, this clone turned up once. V and J are TRBV6-6 and TRBJ2-3; D may be TRBD2 (6 bases). The CDR3 is 17 residues long. Trimming removed 5 bases from V and 3 bases from J, with 21 bases in between. Germline V lookup: CDR1 MNHNY, CDR2 SVGAGI (reference sequence). The CDR3 nucleotides are TGTGCCAGCAGTCCTCGCTCCGGCGGGGTTGTTACAGATACGCAGTATTTT. It is translated as CASSPRSGGVVTDTQYF.

J is TRBJ1-2 and V is TRBV29-1, with D perhaps matching TRBD1 (5 bases). With 4 bases removed from V and 6 bases from J, the gap between germline ends came to 18 bases. The CDR3 runs to 14 residues. Germline-derived CDR1 and CDR2 are SQVTM and ANQGSEA. This CDR3 is CSVAGRARVNGYTF. In DNA, the CDR3 is TGCAGCGTTGCCGGCAGGGCCAGGGTAAATGGCTACACCTTC.

The chain is built from TRBV18 and TRBJ2-1; tentative D call: TRBD1 (6 bases). The V end lost 3 bases, the J end lost 6 bases, and 15 bases lay between the germline ends. The CDR3 is 15 residues long. Germline V CDR1 and CDR2: KGHSH, LQKENI. The CDR3 nucleotides are TGTGCCAGCTCACCCCCGAGTACCAGGGGCAATGAGCAGTTCTTC. Amino acid sequence: CASSPPSTRGNEQFF.

The CDR3, as DNA: TGTGCCAGCAGCGGGAGGGCCCGGGCCGGGCAGCCCCAGCATTTT. This translates into CASSGRARAGQPQHF. The chain links TRBV5-8 to TRBJ1-5, with D uncertain. Germline CDR1 is SGHTS and CDR2 is YDEGEE. V was pared by 4 bases and J by 7 bases, with 18 bases between. The CDR3 spans 15 residues.

This clone was observed a few times. The genes are TRBV29-1 and TRBJ2-7; the D gene is possibly TRBD1 (5 bases). The CDR3 is made up of 12 amino acids. The germline V gene has CDR1 SQVTM and CDR2 ANQGSEA. V was shortened by 5 bases and J by 2 bases, with 10 bases between the two germline ends. CDR3: CSVRQGPYEQYF. CDR3 nucleotides: TGCAGCGTTCGTCAGGGTCCCTACGAGCAGTACTTC.